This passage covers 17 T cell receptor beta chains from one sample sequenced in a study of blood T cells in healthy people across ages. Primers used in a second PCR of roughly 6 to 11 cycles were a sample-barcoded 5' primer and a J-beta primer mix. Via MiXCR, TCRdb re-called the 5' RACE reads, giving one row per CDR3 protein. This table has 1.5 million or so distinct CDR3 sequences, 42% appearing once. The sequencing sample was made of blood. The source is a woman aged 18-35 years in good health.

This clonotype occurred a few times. The CDR3 spells CASSEDGQGSTDTQYF. In DNA, the CDR3 is TGTGCCAGCAGTGAAGATGGGCAGGGCAGCACAGATACGCAGTATTTT. This chain joins TRBV25-1 and TRBJ2-3; perhaps TRBD1 as D (5 bases). Germline lookup yields CDR1 MGHDK and CDR2 SYGVNS. Trimming pared 2 bases from V and 0 bases from J, leaving 12 bases between. This CDR3 has 16 amino acids. Together with reference TRBV25-1 and TRBJ2-3, the CDR3 gives the full variable domain: EADIYQTPRYLVIGTGKKITLECSQTMGHDKMYWYQQDPGMELHLIHYSYGVNSTEKGDLSSESTVSRIRTEHFPLTLESARPSHTSQYLCASSEDGQGSTDTQYFGPGTRLTVL.

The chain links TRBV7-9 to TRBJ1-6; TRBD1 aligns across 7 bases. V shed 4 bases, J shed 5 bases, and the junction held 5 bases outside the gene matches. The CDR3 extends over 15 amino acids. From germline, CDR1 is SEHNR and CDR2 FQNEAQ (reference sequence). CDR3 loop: CASSSTGTNNSPLHF. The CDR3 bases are TGTGCCAGCAGCTCGACAGGGACTAATAATTCACCCCTCCACTTT.

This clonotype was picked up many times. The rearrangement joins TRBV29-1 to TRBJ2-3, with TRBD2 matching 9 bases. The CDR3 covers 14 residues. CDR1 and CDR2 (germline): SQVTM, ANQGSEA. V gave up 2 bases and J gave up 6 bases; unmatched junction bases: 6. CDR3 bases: TGCAGCGTTGAAACCGGGACTAGCTCCGATACGCAGTATTTT. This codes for CSVETGTSSDTQYF.

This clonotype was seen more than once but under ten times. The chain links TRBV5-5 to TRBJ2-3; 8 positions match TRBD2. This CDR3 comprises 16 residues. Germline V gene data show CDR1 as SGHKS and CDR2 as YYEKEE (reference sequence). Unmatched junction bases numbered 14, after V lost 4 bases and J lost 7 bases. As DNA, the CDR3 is TGTGCCAGCAGCCCCCGCCCAGCGGGGGCCTCACATACGCAGTATTTT. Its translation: CASSPRPAGASHTQYF.

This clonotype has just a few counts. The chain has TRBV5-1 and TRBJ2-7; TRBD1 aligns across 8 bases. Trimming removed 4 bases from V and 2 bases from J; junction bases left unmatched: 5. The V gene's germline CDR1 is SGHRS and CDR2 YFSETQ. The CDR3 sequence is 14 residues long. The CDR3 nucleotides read TGCGCCAGCAGCCGACAGGGGACCCCCTACGAGCAGTACTTC. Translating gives CASSRQGTPYEQYF.

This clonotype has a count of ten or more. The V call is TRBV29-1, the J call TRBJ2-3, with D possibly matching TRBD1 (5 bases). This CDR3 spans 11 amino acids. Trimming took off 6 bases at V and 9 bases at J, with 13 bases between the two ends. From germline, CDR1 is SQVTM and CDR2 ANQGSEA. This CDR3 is CSVVAGRTQYF. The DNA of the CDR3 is TGCAGCGTCGTCGCAGGGCGAACGCAGTATTTT.

The CDR3 DNA is TGCAGCGTTGAAGAAGCGGTTGGGGCTGATACGCAGTATTTT. Translating gives CSVEEAVGADTQYF. This rearrangement joins TRBV29-1 to TRBJ2-3; D is perhaps TRBD1 or TRBD2 (5 bases each). V dropped 0 bases and J dropped 6 bases, with 13 bases sitting between them. CDR1 SQVTM and CDR2 ANQGSEA come from the germline V gene. The CDR3 loop spans 14 amino acids.

Here the CDR3 DNA reads TGTGCCAGCAGCCAAGGACAGGGGAAGCAGCCCCAGCATTTT. Protein sequence: CASSQGQGKQPQHF. This chain joins TRBV3-1 and TRBJ1-5; 8 nucleotides agree with TRBD1. The length of the CDR3 is 14 residues. Trimming took 1 base from V and 7 from J; bases not matched to a gene: 3. Per the germline V gene, CDR1 is LGHDT and CDR2 is YNNKEL (reference sequence).

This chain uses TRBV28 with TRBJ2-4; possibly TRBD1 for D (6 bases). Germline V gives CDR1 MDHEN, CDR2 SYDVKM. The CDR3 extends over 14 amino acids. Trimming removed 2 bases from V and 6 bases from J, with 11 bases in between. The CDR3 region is CASSLSGGGNIQYF. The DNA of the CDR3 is TGTGCCAGCAGTTTAAGTGGGGGCGGAAACATTCAGTACTTC.

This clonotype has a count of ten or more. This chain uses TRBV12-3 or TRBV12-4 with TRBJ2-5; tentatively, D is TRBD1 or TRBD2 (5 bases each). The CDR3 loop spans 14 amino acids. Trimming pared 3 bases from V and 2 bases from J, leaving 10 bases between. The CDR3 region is CASSLSWGQETQYF. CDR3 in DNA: TGTGCCAGCAGTTTGAGCTGGGGGCAAGAGACCCAGTACTTC.

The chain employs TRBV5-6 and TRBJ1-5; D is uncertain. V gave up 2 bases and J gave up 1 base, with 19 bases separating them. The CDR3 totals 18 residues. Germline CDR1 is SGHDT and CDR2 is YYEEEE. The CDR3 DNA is TGTGCCAGCAGCTTAGGGATCCGGGGTGCACGAAGCAATCAGCCCCAGCATTTT. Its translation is CASSLGIRGARSNQPQHF.

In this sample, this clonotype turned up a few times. For the CDR3, the DNA is TGTGCCAGCAGCGAGTCCTGGAGTCTCCCAAAAGAGACCCAGTACTTC. Translated: CASSESWSLPKETQYF. The chain combines TRBV7-2 with TRBJ2-5; no definite D call. Germline V CDR1 and CDR2: SGHTA, FQGNSA. The CDR3 spans 16 residues. V was pared by 5 bases and J by 3 bases, with 19 bases between.

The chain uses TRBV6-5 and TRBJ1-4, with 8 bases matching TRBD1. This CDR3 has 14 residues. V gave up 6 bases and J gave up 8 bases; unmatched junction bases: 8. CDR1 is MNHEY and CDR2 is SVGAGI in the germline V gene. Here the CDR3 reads CASSAGGALEKLFF. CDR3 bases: TGTGCCAGCAGCGCAGGGGGCGCCCTCGAAAAACTGTTTTTT.

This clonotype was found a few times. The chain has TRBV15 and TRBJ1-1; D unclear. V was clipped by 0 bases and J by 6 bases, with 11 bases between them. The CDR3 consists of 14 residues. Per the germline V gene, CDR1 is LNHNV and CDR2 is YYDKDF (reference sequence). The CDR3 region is CATSRDLAAAEAFF. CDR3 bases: TGTGCCACCAGCAGAGATTTGGCAGCGGCTGAAGCTTTCTTT.

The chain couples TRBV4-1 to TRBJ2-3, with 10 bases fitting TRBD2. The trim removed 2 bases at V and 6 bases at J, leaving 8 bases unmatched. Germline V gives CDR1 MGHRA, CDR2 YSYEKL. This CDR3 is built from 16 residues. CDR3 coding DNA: TGCGCCAGCAGCCAAAGATTCCTAGCGGGAGCCGATACGCAGTATTTT. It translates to CASSQRFLAGADTQYF.

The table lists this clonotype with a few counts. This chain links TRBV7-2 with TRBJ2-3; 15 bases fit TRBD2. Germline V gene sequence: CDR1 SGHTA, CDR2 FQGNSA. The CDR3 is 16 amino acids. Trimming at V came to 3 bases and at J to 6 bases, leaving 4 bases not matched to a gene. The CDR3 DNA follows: TGTGCCAGCAGCTTTGGACTAGCGGGGGGGCGTGATACGCAGTATTTT. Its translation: CASSFGLAGGRDTQYF.

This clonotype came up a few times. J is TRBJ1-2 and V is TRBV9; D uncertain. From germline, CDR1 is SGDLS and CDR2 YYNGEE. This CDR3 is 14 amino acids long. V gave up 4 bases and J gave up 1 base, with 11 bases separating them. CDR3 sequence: CASSIQTGNYGYTF. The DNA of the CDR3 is TGTGCCAGCAGCATCCAGACTGGTAACTATGGCTACACCTTC.